This TCR beta chain was documented in a study of T cell responses to AZD1222 COVID-19 vaccine. The study's findings and limits: The CD4 TCRs associated with vaccination extended across spike and predominated at 160-218 and 743-854. Two AZD1222 doses significantly raised spike-specific TCR breadth and depth over controls.

The V gene's germline CDR1 is LGHDT and CDR2 YNNKEL (reference sequence). The CDR3 contains 17 residues. The ends were cut back, 1 base at V and 7 bases at J, with 20 bases in the middle. TCRdb's copy holds only in-frame clones and misses some; the assay was immunoSEQ multiplex PCR. Here the sample spans under 150,000 clones, around 93% being singletons. Doses given second, at about 4 or about 12 weeks, were pooled. Remarks on this clone: Antigen: not known.

V usage is TRBV3-1 (or the pseudogene TRBV3-2) and J usage is TRBJ2-1, with a weak D call TRBD2 (6 bases). This receptor was identified in an adult who received the AZD1222 COVID-19 vaccine. The input for sequencing was peripheral blood, taken 28 days after the second AZD1222 dose. This chain's CDR3 is CASSQVFRGRGTNEQFF. In DNA, the CDR3 is TGTGCCAGCAGCCAAGTCTTTAGGGGACGGGGGACGAATGAGCAGTTCTTC.